This T cell receptor beta chain was sequenced during a study of T-cell reconstitution after alpha-beta-depleted transplantation in children. This clonotype was observed a handful of times. There are 16 residues in the CDR3. The germline gives CDR1 SGHTA, CDR2 FQGNSA. Trimming removed 2 bases at V and 0 bases at J, with 14 bases between. Preparation of the TCRbeta library involved a method that used unique molecular identifiers. TCRdb re-called the PCR reads with MiXCR, one entry per CDR3 protein. Here the sample spans hundreds of thousands of distinct CDR3 sequences, 10% to 13% being singletons. Sequences were derived from PBMCs, sampled before TCRalphabeta/CD19-depleted stem cell transplant. The chain has TRBV7-2 and TRBJ2-7; D not certain. The clonotype originates from a child aged 2 to 10 with inherited bone marrow failure, due to receive a stem cell transplant. The CDR3 sequence is CASSLSPRPLSYEQYF. Written as DNA, the CDR3 is TGTGCCAGCAGCTTATCCCCTAGACCGCTCTCCTACGAGCAGTACTTC.